Following are 10 T cell receptor beta chains from one sample sequenced in a study of blood T cells in healthy people across ages. The use of a sample-barcoded 5' primer and a J-beta primer mix characterized a second PCR of about 6 to 12 cycles. TCRdb processed the 5' RACE reads anew with MiXCR; each CDR3 protein has one entry. Here the sample spans about 1.4 million distinct CDR3 sequences, around 55% being singletons. The sample comprised blood. Receptor source: a man younger than 35 in good health.

The chain links TRBV12-3 or TRBV12-4 to TRBJ1-1; TRBD1 agrees at 8 bases. The CDR3 length is 17 residues. The V gene end was trimmed by 2 bases and the J gene end by 2 bases; junction bases not matched to a gene: 10. The CDR3: CASSLSGQGGGNTEAFF. Written as DNA, the CDR3 is TGTGCCAGCAGTTTAAGCGGACAGGGTGGTGGTAACACTGAAGCTTTCTTT.

The CDR3 reads CASSGGTSNNEQFF. DNA of the CDR3: TGTGCCAGCAGTGGCGGGACTAGCAATAATGAGCAGTTCTTC. The chain joins TRBV6-5 to TRBJ2-1, with 9 positions matching TRBD2. The V and J ends lost 5 bases and 7 bases, in that order; junction bases with no gene match: 6. This CDR3 is 14 amino acids long. Germline-derived CDR1 and CDR2 are MNHEY and SVGAGI.

The genes are TRBV3-1 and TRBJ2-3; 12 bases are shared with TRBD2. Germline lookup yields CDR1 LGHDT and CDR2 YNNKEL (reference sequence). V dropped 3 bases and J dropped 4; count of bases not matched to a gene: 8. This CDR3 contains 17 residues. CDR3 amino acids: CASSHSRLAGVPDTQYF. Written as DNA, the CDR3 is TGTGCCAGCAGCCACTCCCGACTAGCGGGAGTTCCAGATACGCAGTATTTT.

A single count supports this clonotype. CDR3 residues: CASLEAGGSDTQYF. CDR3 DNA sequence: TGTGCCAGCCTGGAGGCGGGAGGCTCAGATACGCAGTATTTT. This chain connects TRBV12-3 or TRBV12-4 to TRBJ2-3, with 8 nucleotides matching TRBD2. Unmatched junction bases numbered 8, after V lost 8 bases and J lost 4 bases. There are 14 residues in the CDR3.

The chain links TRBV7-9 to TRBJ2-7; 9 bases agree with TRBD1. V gave up 3 bases and J gave up 6 bases; unmatched junction bases: 9. Germline V gene sequence: CDR1 SEHNR, CDR2 FQNEAQ (reference sequence). The length of the CDR3 is 15 residues. This CDR3 is CASSLGQGWPCEQYF. The CDR3 coding sequence is TGTGCCAGCAGCTTGGGACAGGGTTGGCCCTGCGAGCAGTACTTC.

The V call is TRBV6-1, the J call TRBJ2-2, with TRBD1 as a possible D gene (6 bases). Germline V gives CDR1 MNHNS, CDR2 SASEGT. V was pared by 3 bases and J by 5 bases, with 7 bases between. The CDR3 is made up of 13 amino acids. The CDR3 nucleotides are TGTGCCAGCAGTGAGGGGGCGACCGGGGAGCTGTTTTTT. It translates to CASSEGATGELFF.

V is TRBV4-1 and J is TRBJ2-5, with a tentative D call TRBD1 (5 bases). V gave up 7 bases and J gave up 3 bases, with 12 bases separating them. The length of the CDR3 is 13 residues. Germline V CDR1 and CDR2: MGHRA, YSYEKL. The CDR3 DNA reads as TGCGCCAGCAACCGGACAAAGGAAGAGACCCAGTACTTC. Translation: CASNRTKEETQYF.

The V and J genes are TRBV20-1 and TRBJ2-7; 10 nucleotides agree with TRBD1. The J segment lost 4 bases and the V segment lost 3 bases, leaving 9 bases of the junction unmatched. Germline lookup yields CDR1 DFQATT and CDR2 SNEGSKA (reference sequence). This CDR3 has 15 amino acids. The CDR3 reads CSASEDRGQFYEQYF. The CDR3, as DNA: TGCAGTGCTAGTGAAGACAGGGGGCAGTTTTACGAGCAGTACTTC.

V usage is TRBV2 and J usage is TRBJ2-1; D is perhaps TRBD2 (6 bases). From germline, CDR1 is SNHLY and CDR2 FYNNEI. The CDR3 is 13 amino acids. Trimming stripped 3 bases from V and 10 bases from J, with 13 bases between. CDR3 residues: CASSDEGGGEQFF. The CDR3 DNA follows: TGTGCCAGCAGTGATGAGGGAGGAGGCGAGCAGTTCTTC.

V is TRBV20-1 and J is TRBJ2-4, with a tentative D call TRBD2 (6 bases). Germline assignment: CDR1 DFQATT and CDR2 SNEGSKA (reference sequence). Trimming removed 6 bases at V and 1 base at J, with 16 bases between. CDR3 length: 15 residues. The CDR3 region has the DNA TGCAGTGCCGCAAACCCTGGGACTGCCAAAAACATTCAGTACTTC. Its translation is CSAANPGTAKNIQYF.